This T cell receptor beta chain was identified in a study of regulatory and conventional T cells in breast cancer. As regards this clonotype: The junction and the germline gene differ at one end; a read error may be behind it.

TCRdb passed the PCR reads through MiXCR, listing each CDR3 protein once. Here the sample spans 9,500 to 11,000 distinct CDR3 sequences, roughly 34% being singletons. This TCR came from a male donor in good health. The source material was conventional T cells from blood.

CDR3 amino acids: CASSQDLAGDHADMQYF. CDR3 DNA sequence: TGCGCCAGCAGCCAAGATCTTGCGGGGGATCATGCAGATATGCAGTATTTT. The chain joins TRBV4-2 to TRBJ2-3; 7 positions agree with TRBD2. The CDR3 totals 17 residues. Germline CDR1 and CDR2: LGHNA and YNFKEQ.